The 2 T cell receptor beta chains given below trace back to one sample, sequenced in a study of Ad26.COV2.S vaccination and SARS-CoV-2 variants. Treatment denoted: roughly 18 received Ad26.COV2.S at low or high dose, single or two shots; 5 received placebo; per-sample allocation not given. Samples were taken on day 63 after the first vaccine or placebo injection. Method: immunoSEQ multiplex PCR; TCRdb's copy keeps in-frame clones and lacks some. The sample contains 300,000 to 400,000 clones, approximately 90% of which appear only once. The input for sequencing was peripheral blood, taken in a trial of Ad26.COV2.S vaccine versus placebo. These receptors all come from a person aged 18-60 years who received the Ad26.COV2.S COVID-19 vaccine or a placebo.

The chain has TRBV4-2 and TRBJ2-1; 9 bases map to TRBD2. The length of the CDR3 is 16 residues. Germline CDR1 is LGHNA and CDR2 is YNFKEQ. V was clipped by 1 base and J by 3 bases; unmatched bases: 4. The CDR3 nucleotides are TGTGCCAGCAGCCAAGGACTAGCGGACAACTACAATGAGCAGTTCTTC. Translation: CASSQGLADNYNEQFF.

CDR3 in amino acids: CAPSRGTKSNQPQHF. In nucleotides, the CDR3 is TGTGCTCCCTCCCGGGGGACAAAAAGCAATCAGCCCCAGCATTTT. The gene calls are TRBV3-1 (or the pseudogene TRBV3-2) and TRBJ1-5; possibly TRBD1 for D (6 bases). This CDR3 has 15 amino acids. CDR1 is LGHDT, CDR2 YNNKEL, per germline (reference sequence).